The text below deals with one T cell receptor beta chain. Per the study methods: Amplified reference gene primers provided the basis for estimating nucleated cell counts. Here immunoSEQ multiplex PCR was the method, and the copy in TCRdb shows in-frame clones only, minus some. The DNA was the basis for D and trimming; V, J and clone size are from that table. In the table there are roughly 40,000 clones, 90% of which are singletons. CDR1 is SQVTM, CDR2 ANQGSEA, per germline. There are 12 residues in the CDR3. V lost 7 bases to trimming and J lost 4 bases, with 12 bases between them. This specimen belongs to a study of blood T cell repertoires in COVID-19. Background on the study: Sites in the United States, Italy and Spain provided acute and convalescent COVID-19 samples. Sample material is recorded as cDNA or gDNA derived from T cells, B-cell-depleted T cells, or PBMCs.

The chain recombines TRBV29-1 with TRBJ2-3; TRBD1 is a possible D gene (5 bases). Input material: peripheral blood. This sequence was found in a human donor in a cohort sampled during active COVID-19. The DNA for the CDR3 is TGCAGCGCAGCAGGGTCATCAGATACGCAGTATTTT. It translates to CSAAGSSDTQYF.